This T cell receptor beta chain was identified in a study of human T cells and chemical hapten exposure. This clonotype was found many times. Separate cDNA molecules received unique molecular identifiers, which the library attached to them. One entry per CDR3 protein, called by TCRdb with MiXCR from the RACE reads. The data hold approximately 82,000 distinct CDR3 sequences, with around 11% observed a single time. Stated time point: patch test 1, 2 weeks after DPC sensitization. Treatment denoted: therapeutic diphenylcyclopropenone sensitization with weekly scalp DPC. The starting material was whole blood, obtained in connection with sensitization to the hapten diphenylcyclopropenone (DPC). This receptor was taken from a woman in her sixties or seventies with alopecia areata. Some clones in this sample may be carry-over from other donors' samples.

CDR3 DNA sequence: TGTGCCAGCAGTTACTCGTCTCTCGGGACCTCCTACGAGCAGTACTTC. Its protein is CASSYSSLGTSYEQYF. The J gene is TRBJ2-7, the V gene TRBV6-6, with D perhaps given as TRBD1 or TRBD2 (5 bases each). The CDR3 totals 16 residues. The germline V gene has CDR1 MNHNY and CDR2 SVGAGI (reference sequence). Trimming removed 0 bases from V and 0 bases from J, with 12 bases in between.